These 3 T cell receptor beta chains were all obtained from the same sample, sequenced in a study of naive and memory T cell subsets. No antigen has been identified for these receptors. Two oligonucleotides, mixed equimolar, formed the beta constant-region primer covering TRBC1 and TRBC2. Four rounds of PCR amplified the ligated cDNA using nested alpha and beta constant-region primers plus SP2. TCRdb passed the UMI-ligation and nested PCR reads through MiXCR, listing each CDR3 protein once. Among around 140,000 distinct CDR3 sequences listed, 20% to 25% were seen once. Study-level results: Possibly reflecting memory cells re-expressing CD45RA, a few larger clonotypes occurred in naive repertoires, especially CD8.

Sequencing used naive CD4+ T cells from blood. Receptor source: a human donor in good health.

This clonotype was observed at least ten times. The chain recombines TRBV6-1 with TRBJ1-2; D call uncertain. The CDR3 loop spans 15 amino acids. Deletions cut 1 base from V and 2 bases from J, with 11 bases between. Germline CDR1 and CDR2: MNHNS and SASEGT. The chain's CDR3 is CASSEVLRRNYGYTF. DNA of the CDR3: TGTGCCAGCAGTGAAGTCTTGAGACGGAACTATGGCTACACCTTC.

This clonotype was detected ten times or more. The chain joins TRBV5-6 to TRBJ2-7; D ambiguous. The germline V gene has CDR1 SGHDT and CDR2 YYEEEE. The CDR3 has 14 residues. V lost 1 base and J 0 bases, leaving 8 bases between the germline ends. The CDR3, as DNA: TGTGCCAGCAGCTTGTTGGGCACCTCCTACGAGCAGTACTTC. The encoded protein is CASSLLGTSYEQYF.

This clonotype was seen repeatedly, ten times or more. This chain joins TRBV12-3 or TRBV12-4 and TRBJ2-3; D gene uncertain. The CDR3 covers 13 residues. Trimming took off 0 bases at V and 3 bases at J, with 4 bases between the two ends. CDR3 residues: CASSLAWTDTQYF. The CDR3 bases are TGTGCCAGCAGTTTAGCGTGGACAGATACGCAGTATTTT.